The source of this T cell receptor (beta chain) is a study of T cells in Graves' hyperthyroidism and ophthalmopathy. Study-wide points: Blood shared most expanded thyroid clonotypes above 0.001. Stable hyperthyroidism was told apart from ophthalmopathy by a model built on 13 V-J features.

This clonotype was detected ten times or more. What it binds is not known. Amplified regions were TCR beta CDR3 sequences from RNA transcripts. When the TCR CDR3 underwent first-round RT-PCR, the HTBI primer set was used. TCRdb independently ran MiXCR on the multiplex PCR reads; one entry per CDR3 protein. Of 250,000 or so distinct CDR3 sequences in the sample, 13% to 15% were seen once. CDR1 and CDR2 from the germline V gene are DFQATT and SNEGSKA (reference sequence). The V gene lost 0 bases and the J gene lost 5 bases, with 10 bases spanning the gap. The length of the CDR3 is 13 residues. Blood sampling occurred at first hyperthyroidism diagnosis, ahead of any ophthalmopathy symptoms.

This receptor was obtained from a woman aged 50 to 60 with Graves' hyperthyroidism that later progressed to Graves' ophthalmopathy. Sequencing was performed on blood. The chain couples TRBV20-1 to TRBJ2-5; D tentatively fits TRBD1 or TRBD2 (5 bases each). The CDR3 region has the DNA TGCAGTGCTAGAGATTCGGGGCCCGAGACCCAGTACTTC. The encoded protein is CSARDSGPETQYF.